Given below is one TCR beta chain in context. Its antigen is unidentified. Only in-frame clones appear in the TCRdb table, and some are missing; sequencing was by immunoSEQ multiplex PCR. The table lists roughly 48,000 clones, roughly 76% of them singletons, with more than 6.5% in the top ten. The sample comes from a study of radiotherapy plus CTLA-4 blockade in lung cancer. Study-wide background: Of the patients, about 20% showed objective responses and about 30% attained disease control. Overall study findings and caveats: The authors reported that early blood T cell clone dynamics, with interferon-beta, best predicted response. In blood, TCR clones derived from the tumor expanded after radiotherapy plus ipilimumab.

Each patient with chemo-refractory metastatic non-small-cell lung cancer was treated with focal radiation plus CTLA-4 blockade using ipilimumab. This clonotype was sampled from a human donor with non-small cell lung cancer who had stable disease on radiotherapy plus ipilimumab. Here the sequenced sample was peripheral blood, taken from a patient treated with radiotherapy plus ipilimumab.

CDR3 region: CASSQLRVGSGNTIYF. In nucleotides, the CDR3 is TGTGCCAGCAGCCAGCTCAGGGTGGGCTCTGGAAACACCATATATTTT. The chain has TRBV7-2 and TRBJ1-3; D is perhaps TRBD1 (5 bases). The CDR3 consists of 16 residues. V was trimmed by 5 bases and J by 0 bases, leaving 14 bases between them. The germline gives CDR1 SGHTA, CDR2 FQGNSA.